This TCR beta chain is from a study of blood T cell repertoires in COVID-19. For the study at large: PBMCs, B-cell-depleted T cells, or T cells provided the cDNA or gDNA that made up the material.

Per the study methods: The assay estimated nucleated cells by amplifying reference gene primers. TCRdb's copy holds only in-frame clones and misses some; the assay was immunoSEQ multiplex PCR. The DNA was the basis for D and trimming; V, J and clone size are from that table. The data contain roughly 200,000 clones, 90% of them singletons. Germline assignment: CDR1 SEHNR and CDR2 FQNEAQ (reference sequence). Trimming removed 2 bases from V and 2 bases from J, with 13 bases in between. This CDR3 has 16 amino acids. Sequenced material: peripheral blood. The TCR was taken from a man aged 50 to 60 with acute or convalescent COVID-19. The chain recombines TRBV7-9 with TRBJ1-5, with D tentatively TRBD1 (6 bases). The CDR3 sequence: CASSLYRGTGNQPQHF. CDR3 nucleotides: TGTGCCAGCAGCTTATATAGGGGGACGGGCAATCAGCCCCAGCATTTT.